The entry below gives a single T cell receptor beta chain sequence along with its context. Its antigen is unknown. This record belongs to a study of human T cells and chemical hapten exposure. CDR3 length: 16 amino acids. V trimming: 1 base; J trimming: 4 bases; junction bases outside the gene matches: 7. In germline, CDR1 is MGHDK, CDR2 SYGVNS. The time point: pre-sensitization, week 0. Treatment here: therapeutic diphenylcyclopropenone sensitization with weekly scalp DPC. TCRdb used MiXCR to reprocess the RACE reads, holding one entry per CDR3 protein. The sample includes 120,000 or so distinct CDR3 sequences, less than 15% of them seen just once. Study-wide points: Donors in the study had alopecia, meaning their immune response may differ from healthy people's.

The TCR comes from a woman under 30 with alopecia areata. Some clones in this sample may be carry-over from other donors' samples. The specimen was whole blood, collected in connection with sensitization to the hapten diphenylcyclopropenone (DPC). This chain connects TRBV25-1 to TRBJ2-7; 10 bases fit TRBD1. The CDR3 region has the DNA TGTGCCAGCAGTGAATCTCAGGGACAGGGGAGGTACGAGCAGTACTTC. Residues: CASSESQGQGRYEQYF.